A selection of T cell receptor beta chains follows, all from one sample in a study of blood T cell repertoires in COVID-19. TCRdb's table, derived via immunoSEQ multiplex PCR, lists solely in-frame clones and lacks some. The table has a few hundred thousand clones, 88% seen once. Material for sequencing was PBMCs or T cells enriched from blood (not recorded which). All receptors come from a woman aged 60-70 years in a cohort exposed to, infected with or recovered from COVID-19 (not recorded which). The CDR3 runs from the conserved cysteine through the conserved F or W. A D gene is named only where the DNA matches it firmly. Not all rows give a size; the values are once, few, many and, for expanded clones, a class.

len	j_gene	d_gene	v_gene	abundance	CDR3aa	CDR3nt
14	TRBJ1-5	TRBD1	TRBV19	NA	CASSGGQRNQPQHF	TGTGCCAGTAGTGGGGGACAGCGCAATCAGCCCCAGCATTTT
15	TRBJ2-3	NA	TRBV19	NA	CASTRTGTSTDTQYF	TGTGCCAGTACCAGGACTGGGACTAGCACAGATACGCAGTATTTT
15	TRBJ1-4	TRBD1	TRBV3-1/TRBV3-2	many	CASSLRQGSWEKLFF	TGTGCCAGCAGCCTTCGACAGGGCTCTTGGGAAAAACTGTTTTTT
16	TRBJ1-2	TRBD1	TRBV4-3	few	CASSQDTSGGKGGYTF	TGCGCCAGCAGCCAAGACACGTCAGGGGGAAAAGGTGGCTACACCTTC
14	TRBJ1-1	TRBD1	TRBV10-3	NA	CAISGLNQGEEAFF	TGTGCCATCAGTGGACTGAACCAGGGGGAAGAAGCTTTCTTT
17	TRBJ2-1	NA	TRBV20-1	NA	CSASVPLERLVYNEQFF	TGCAGTGCTAGTGTTCCACTAGAACGGTTGGTCTACAATGAGCAGTTCTTC
16	TRBJ2-7	TRBD2	TRBV5-1	NA	CASSPTPGGSGFEQYF	TGCGCCAGCAGCCCGACGCCTGGCGGGAGCGGGTTCGAGCAGTACTTC
16	TRBJ1-1	NA	TRBV28	NA	CASTDPSLGGNTEAFF	TGTGCCAGCACAGATCCCAGCCTGGGGGGAAACACTGAAGCTTTCTTT
15	TRBJ1-2	NA	TRBV19	NA	CASSIRGRGNDGYTF	TGTGCCAGTAGTATTCGAGGCAGGGGAAACGATGGCTACACCTTC
15	TRBJ2-7	TRBD1	TRBV7-3	NA	CASSPRQGGVIEQYF	TGTGCCAGCAGCCCCCGACAGGGGGGGGTTATCGAGCAGTACTTC
17	TRBJ2-1	TRBD1	TRBV5-4	NA	CASSSDRGGFSYNEQFF	TGTGCCAGCAGCTCAGACAGGGGAGGTTTTTCCTACAATGAGCAGTTCTTC
14	TRBJ1-5	NA	TRBV2	NA	CASSIDTSNQPQHF	TGTGCCAGCAGTATCGACACGAGCAATCAGCCCCAGCATTTT
16	TRBJ2-5	TRBD1	TRBV13	NA	CASSPGGWSTAETQYF	TGTGCCAGCAGCCCAGGGGGTTGGAGTACGGCAGAGACCCAGTACTTC
16	TRBJ2-1	TRBD2	TRBV7-3	NA	CASSPTAGVTYNEQFF	TGTGCCAGCAGCCCAACAGCGGGAGTAACCTACAATGAGCAGTTCTTC
15	TRBJ2-1	TRBD2	TRBV6-4	NA	CASTKTSGSFTEQFF	TGTGCCAGCACCAAGACTAGCGGGAGTTTCACTGAGCAGTTCTTC
14	TRBJ1-6	TRBD1	TRBV28	NA	CASRLDRGNSPLHF	TGTGCCAGCAGGCTGGACAGGGGGAATTCACCCCTCCACTTT
16	TRBJ2-3	TRBD1	TRBV4-1	NA	CASSQPGTASTDTQYF	TGCGCCAGCAGCCAACCGGGGACAGCAAGCACAGATACGCAGTATTTT
14	TRBJ2-7	NA	TRBV25-1	NA	CASRHPELLYEQYF	TGTGCCAGCCGCCACCCGGAGCTACTCTACGAGCAGTACTTC
17	TRBJ2-3	TRBD2	TRBV4-2	NA	CASRGSGRAGFTDTQYF	TGTGCCAGCAGAGGAAGCGGGAGGGCCGGGTTCACAGATACGCAGTATTTT
14	TRBJ2-7	NA	TRBV7-2	NA	CASSVPGRSYEQYF	TGTGCCAGCAGCGTACCCGGTCGATCCTACGAGCAGTACTTC
13	TRBJ2-1	TRBD1	TRBV9	NA	CASSQGQNNEQFF	TGTGCCAGCAGCCAGGGACAGAACAATGAGCAGTTCTTC
16	TRBJ1-3	TRBD1	TRBV5-1	once	CASSLGQGHSGNTIYF	TGCGCCAGCAGCTTGGGACAGGGCCACTCTGGAAACACCATATATTTT
15	TRBJ2-1	NA	TRBV24-1	few	CATSDLEITYNEQFF	TGTGCCACCAGTGATTTAGAGATAACCTACAATGAGCAGTTCTTC
13	TRBJ2-2	NA	TRBV7-9	NA	CASSLGTSGELFF	TGTGCCAGCAGCTTAGGAACGAGCGGGGAGCTGTTTTTT
14	TRBJ2-3	TRBD2	TRBV5-1	NA	CASKGLAGEDTQYF	TGCGCCAGCAAGGGGCTAGCGGGAGAAGATACGCAGTATTTT
15	TRBJ1-1	TRBD1	TRBV27	NA	CASSAIDRVRLEAFF	TGTGCCAGCAGTGCGATCGACAGGGTTAGGCTTGAAGCTTTCTTT
14	TRBJ2-1	TRBD2	TRBV3-1/TRBV3-2	NA	CASTLSSGSNEQFF	TGTGCCAGCACACTGTCTAGCGGGAGCAATGAGCAGTTCTTC
14	TRBJ1-2	NA	TRBV5-1	NA	CASGPRTVNYGYTF	TGCGCCAGCGGACCCCGGACAGTTAACTATGGCTACACCTTC
13	TRBJ2-2	TRBD2	TRBV7-3	NA	CASSSGLAGELFF	TGTGCCAGCAGCTCAGGACTAGCCGGGGAGCTGTTTTTT
12	TRBJ2-7	NA	TRBV28	NA	CASSLSAYEQYF	TGTGCCAGCAGTTTGAGCGCCTACGAGCAGTACTTC
15	TRBJ1-1	NA	TRBV21-1	NA	CASSKGGRRNTEAFF	TGTGCCAGCAGCAAAGGCGGGAGGAGGAACACTGAAGCTTTCTTT
14	TRBJ2-5	NA	TRBV24-1	once	CATSESTGWETQYF	TGTGCCACCAGTGAGTCCACAGGGTGGGAGACCCAGTACTTC
14	TRBJ1-2	NA	TRBV6-5	NA	CASLPVGANYGYTF	TGTGCCAGTTTACCGGTGGGAGCTAACTATGGCTACACCTTC